The clone carrying this TCR beta chain was seen ten or more times. Antigen specificity is unknown. The sample belongs to a study of T-cell reconstitution after alpha-beta-depleted transplantation in children. Overall study findings and caveats: Newly generated T cells supplied most T-cell counts and diversity one year post-transplant.

The TCRbeta library was prepared with unique molecular identifiers. TCRdb ran MiXCR on the PCR reads and lists one entry per CDR3 protein. The repertoire has more than 200,000 distinct CDR3 sequences, around 8.4% of them found once; the top ten carry approximately 34%. The clonotype originates from a male patient aged 2-15 years who had a stem cell transplant for acute myeloid leukemia, so the T cells may come from the graft donor. The starting material was PBMCs, mostly from graft donor cells, obtained 360 days after TCRalphabeta/CD19-depleted stem cell transplant.

CDR3 in DNA: TGTGCCAGCAGCCAAGAACGAGAGGGTGAGCAGTTCTTC. Its translation is CASSQEREGEQFF. The chain has TRBV3-1 and TRBJ2-1; TRBD2 is a possible D gene (5 bases). Germline values: CDR1 LGHDT, CDR2 YNNKEL (reference sequence). V was shortened by 0 bases and J by 9 bases, with 9 bases between the two germline ends. The CDR3 consists of 13 residues.